This T cell receptor beta chain was profiled in a study of T cells in Graves' hyperthyroidism and ophthalmopathy. The study, taken as a whole, reports: A median about 7 months before onset, the model predicted ophthalmopathy. The majority of expanded thyroid clonotypes above 0.001 also appeared in blood.

The investigators amplified TCR beta CDR3 regions from RNA transcripts. RT-PCR in the first round (using the HTBI primer set) targeted the TCR CDR3. TCRdb called the multiplex PCR reads again in MiXCR, with one record for every CDR3 protein. The sample contains about 480,000 distinct CDR3 sequences, 20% to 25% of which appear only once. In regard to this clonotype: Its antigen is unknown.

This sample holds PBMCs from roughly 10 ml fresh peripheral blood. The receptor was isolated from a woman aged 70-85 years with Graves' ophthalmopathy. Sequencing was performed on blood.

The CDR3 loop is CASSKPTGVGYNEQFF. CDR3 nucleotides: TGTGCCAGCAGTAAACCGACCGGTGTAGGCTACAATGAGCAGTTCTTC. The rearrangement links TRBV6-1 to TRBJ2-1; no reliable D call. Germline CDR1 is MNHNS and CDR2 is SASEGT. V dropped 5 bases and J dropped 3 bases, with 17 bases sitting between them. The CDR3 is 16 amino acids.